Below are 4 T cell receptor beta chains sequenced from a single sample in a study of cytomegalovirus exposure and HLA in healthy donors. The PCR contained 60 Vbeta and 13 Jbeta primers. Here immunoSEQ multiplex PCR was the method, and the copy in TCRdb shows in-frame clones only, minus some. The table lists around 150,000 clones, approximately 79% of them singletons, with roughly 6% in the top ten. The specimen sequenced was PBMCs. These receptors were obtained from a middle-aged man in good health and CMV-seropositive.

V is TRBV7-2 and J is TRBJ1-4; a weak D match, TRBD1 (5 bases). The CDR3 has 14 residues. V was clipped by 3 bases and J by 8 bases, with 13 bases between them. Germline values: CDR1 SGHTA, CDR2 FQGNSA. CDR3 region: CASSFYGAGEKLFF. The CDR3 DNA reads as TGTGCCAGCAGCTTTTATGGGGCCGGAGAAAAACTGTTTTTT.

The chain links TRBV9 to TRBJ2-2; no reliable D call. In germline, CDR1 is SGDLS, CDR2 YYNGEE. There are 14 residues in the CDR3. Trimming removed 2 bases at V and 0 bases at J, with 5 bases between. DNA for the CDR3: TGTGCCAGCAGCGTGACATCGAACACCGGGGAGCTGTTTTTT. As protein: CASSVTSNTGELFF. The whole variable domain, filled in from reference TRBV9 and TRBJ2-2, reads DSGVTQTPKHLITATGQRVTLRCSPRSGDLSVYWYQQSLDQGLQFLIQYYNGEERAKGNILERFSAQQFPDLHSELNLSSLELGDSALYFCASSVTSNTGELFFGEGSRLTVL.

V and J are TRBV2 and TRBJ1-5, with TRBD1 as a possible D gene (5 bases). CDR1 is SNHLY and CDR2 is FYNNEI in the germline V gene. The length of the CDR3 is 14 residues. The ends were cut back, 5 bases at V and 3 bases at J, with 11 bases in the middle. For the CDR3, the DNA is TGTGCCAGCAGTTGGGGGGAGGTCAATCAGCCCCAGCATTTT. Translated, it gives CASSWGEVNQPQHF.

The genes are TRBV6-6 and TRBJ2-3; D is unresolved. With 2 bases removed from V and 0 bases from J, the gap between germline ends came to 9 bases. CDR3 length: 15 residues. CDR1 is MNHNY and CDR2 is SVGAGI in the germline V gene (reference sequence). CDR3 sequence (DNA): TGTGCCAGCAGTTACGGTCGAGCTAGCACAGATACGCAGTATTTT. It yields the protein CASSYGRASTDTQYF.